The 8 T cell receptor beta chains below were found in one sample sequenced in a study of Graves' ophthalmopathy and Graves' hyperthyroidism. The authors amplified TCR beta CDR3 regions, and they did so from RNA transcripts for repertoire sequencing. An opening RT-PCR round employed HTBI primers and preceded a second-round multiplex PCR. From the multiplex PCR reads, TCRdb called clonotypes with MiXCR, one entry per CDR3 protein. The sample lists 600,000 to 650,000 distinct CDR3 sequences; roughly 20% were seen once. The specimen sequenced was peripheral blood. These receptors all stem from a woman between 18 and 29 years old with stable Graves' hyperthyroidism. Some clones in this sample may be carry-over from other donors' samples.

For this clonotype: At one end, the junction sequence differs from germline, possibly due to a read error. The chain couples TRBV6-1 to TRBJ2-5; 12 bases are a match to TRBD2. This CDR3 has 16 amino acids. Germline V gives CDR1 MNHNS, CDR2 SASEGT. The CDR3 sequence is CASSRASGGAPETRYF. As DNA, the CDR3 is TGTGCCAGCAGCAGGGCTAGCGGGGGGGCCCCAGAGACCCGGTACTTC.

This clonotype has only a few counts. CDR3 sequence (DNA): TGTGCCAGCAGGGCCGGGGACTACGAGCAGTACTTC. Translated, it gives CASRAGDYEQYF. The chain combines TRBV6-2 or TRBV6-3 with TRBJ2-7; possible D gene TRBD2, 5 bases. Germline V gene lookup returns CDR1 MNHEY and CDR2 SVGEGT. There are 12 residues in the CDR3. The V gene lost 6 bases and the J gene lost 3 bases, with 9 bases spanning the gap.

This clonotype was detected only a few times. The CDR3: CASRNPLGETQYF. CDR3 nucleotide sequence: TGCGCCTCCCGAAATCCCCTGGGAGAGACCCAGTACTTC. The chain has TRBV5-1 and TRBJ2-5; D remains ambiguous. Trimming left V 10 bases short and J 4 bases short, with 17 bases between. CDR1 and CDR2 from the germline V gene are SGHRS and YFSETQ. CDR3 length equals 13 residues.

This clonotype showed up just a few times. The chain links TRBV14 to TRBJ2-7; D is undetermined. This CDR3 contains 13 residues. Trimming shortened V by 0 bases and J by 6 bases, and 9 bases separated the two germline ends. Germline CDR1 reads SGHDN; CDR2 reads FVKESK. In DNA, the CDR3 is TGTGCCAGCAGCCAAGATTGGGTAGGCGAGCAGTACTTC. Protein sequence: CASSQDWVGEQYF.

This clonotype was seen repeatedly, ten times or more. The rearrangement joins TRBV6-1 to TRBJ2-7; no clear D gene. Between the trimmed V and J ends, which lost 8 bases and 2 bases, there was a span of 7 bases. Germline V CDR1 and CDR2: MNHNS, SASEGT. There are 11 residues in the CDR3. The CDR3 protein is CASRSPYEQYF. The CDR3 bases are TGTGCCAGCCGAAGTCCCTACGAGCAGTACTTC.

This clonotype has just a few counts. The chain couples TRBV12-3 or TRBV12-4 to TRBJ2-7; D remains unclear. The V gene lost 6 bases and the J gene lost 5 bases, with 11 bases spanning the gap. The CDR3 has 12 residues. CDR3 DNA: TGTGCCAGCAGCCCATATCGGGACGAGCAGTACTTC. This encodes CASSPYRDEQYF.

The sample holds a few counts of this clonotype. V and J are TRBV30 and TRBJ1-3; D uncertain. This CDR3 region has 11 residues. V was shortened by 2 bases and J by 5 bases, with 4 bases between the two germline ends. The germline CDR1 and CDR2 sequences are GTSNPN and SVGIG (reference sequence). CDR3 residues: CAWSTRNTIYF. CDR3 nucleotides: TGTGCCTGGAGTACTAGAAACACCATATATTTT.

The rearrangement uses TRBV12-3 or TRBV12-4 and TRBJ2-7; D is ambiguous. The CDR3 contains 13 residues. Between the trimmed V and J ends, which lost 2 bases and 4 bases, there was a span of 9 bases. CDR3 DNA sequence: TGTGCCAGCAGTTTACAGGTTGCGTACGAGCAGTACTTC. Protein product: CASSLQVAYEQYF.